This passage covers 6 T cell receptor beta chains from one sample sequenced in a study of blood T cell repertoires in COVID-19. TCRdb keeps only in-frame clones here, not all; method: immunoSEQ multiplex PCR. The sample contains 65,000 to 90,000 clones, 70% to 80% of which appear only once. Sequences were obtained from peripheral blood. Receptors were obtained from a man aged 60 to 69 with active or convalescent COVID-19.

This clone was counted only a few times. Other DNA sequences from this sample encode an identical CDR3 as well. The V gene is TRBV7-3, the J gene TRBJ2-5; tentatively, D is TRBD1 (5 bases). The CDR3 contains 14 residues. V lost 5 bases to trimming and J lost 1 base, with 11 bases between them. Per germline, CDR1 SGHTA and CDR2 FQGTGA. CDR3 amino acids: CASSPTGLQETQYF. CDR3 nucleotides: TGTGCCAGCAGCCCAACAGGCCTCCAAGAGACCCAGTACTTC.

This chain connects TRBV7-3 to TRBJ2-1, with TRBD1 matching over 7 bases. Germline-derived CDR1 and CDR2 are SGHTA and FQGTGA. CDR3 length: 15 residues. Trimming at V came to 1 base and at J to 7 bases, leaving 7 bases not matched to a gene. In DNA form, the CDR3 reads TGTGCCAGCAGCTTAAACAGGGGATTAAGGAATGAGCAGTTCTTC. Protein sequence: CASSLNRGLRNEQFF.

The chain has TRBV6-5 and TRBJ1-2; 9 nucleotides match TRBD1. The CDR3 spans 14 residues. Germline V CDR1 and CDR2: MNHEY, SVGAGI. V lost 6 bases, J lost 5 bases, and 7 bases stayed unmatched. The CDR3 DNA follows: TGTGCCAGCAGCCCGGGACAGGGACTATATGGCTACACCTTC. Translation gives CASSPGQGLYGYTF.

The V and J genes are TRBV5-1 and TRBJ2-1; 10 nucleotides line up with TRBD2. V gave up 4 bases and J gave up 5 bases; unmatched junction bases: 3. Per the germline V gene, CDR1 is SGHRS and CDR2 is YFSETQ. The CDR3 has 14 amino acids. CDR3: CASSKRGGDNEQFF. In DNA form, the CDR3 reads TGCGCCAGCAGCAAGCGGGGGGGAGACAATGAGCAGTTCTTC.

This clone showed up just once. V and J are TRBV27 and TRBJ2-2; D not certain. Germline lookup yields CDR1 MNHEY and CDR2 SMNVEV (reference sequence). V was cut by 2 bases and J by 4 bases, with 5 bases left in between. The CDR3 length is 13 residues. Here the CDR3 reads CASSLVFTGELFF. The DNA for the CDR3 is TGTGCCAGCAGTTTAGTCTTCACCGGGGAGCTGTTTTTT.

The V gene is TRBV4-3, the J gene TRBJ2-7; possibly TRBD1 for D (5 bases). V was pared by 0 bases and J by 2 bases, with 14 bases between. CDR1 is LGHNA, CDR2 YSLEER, per germline. The CDR3 runs 16 residues. CDR3 protein: CASSQETAFWAYEQYF. In DNA form, the CDR3 reads TGCGCCAGCAGCCAAGAGACAGCATTCTGGGCCTACGAGCAGTACTTC.